This TCR beta chain originates from a study of T cells in Graves' hyperthyroidism and ophthalmopathy (dated by TCRdb to the late 2010s). Background for the entire study: Peripheral blood was sampled at the time of initial diagnosis, prior to any treatment. To identify TCR V-J signatures that set the groups apart, the researchers used a discovery cohort of 100 patients, made up of 40 to 45 with Graves' ophthalmopathy and 57 with stable Graves' hyperthyroidism. Prospective prediction of ophthalmopathy was tested in an independent validation cohort consisting of fewer than 20 hyperthyroidism patients and 17 patients who later progressed to ophthalmopathy. The 100 or so discovery patients were randomly divided into training and test sets at a 7:3 ratio. In addition, the study compared T-cell repertoires in thyroid tissue and in blood from roughly six Graves' hyperthyroidism patients. Following sampling, methimazole starting at 30 mg daily was given to hyperthyroidism patients, and high-dose intravenous methylprednisolone was given to ophthalmopathy patients. The paper describes TCR Vbeta CDR3 sequencing of 140 or so peripheral blood samples, made up of roughly 45 ophthalmopathy patients, more than 70 hyperthyroidism patients and 17 progressor patients.

This clonotype came up many times. Its antigen remains unidentified. The record has no base qualities; no much larger clone is one base away. Moderately to severely active disease, a Clinical Activity Score of at least 3, a NOSPECS grade of at least 4, and a duration under 3 months were present in ophthalmopathy patients. Patients with uncontrolled infections, other autoimmune diseases, pregnancy or lactation were excluded. Clinical symptoms, serum thyroxine and TRAb, thyroid ultrasound, and orbital computed tomography formed the basis for the diagnoses. PBMCs were separated from approximately 10 ml of fresh peripheral blood using Ficoll-Paque density gradient centrifugation. Total RNA was extracted using Trizol reagent, and RNA quality was assessed on an Agilent 2100 Bioanalyzer. The TCR beta CDR3 regions were amplified from the RNA transcripts. The first round of RT-PCR for the TCR CDR3 was performed with the HTBI primer set and the Qiagen OneStep RT-PCR kit. Libraries were constructed in a second round of multiplex PCR, after which size selection and purification were performed. Libraries were sequenced paired-end with 100 bp reads on an Illumina HiSeq2000. In the authors' own workflow: Raw data were processed with SOAPnuke, discarding reads with adapters, uncalled bases, mean Phred below 15, or no exact constant-primer or identifier match. High-quality paired reads were merged using COPE v1.2.5, and each unique nucleotide sequence was defined as a clonotype. MiTCR v1.1 was used to align the clonotypes against IMGT TRBV, TRBD and TRBJ reference segments. Only V-J combinations with frequency above 0.0001, covering about 99% of repertoires, were analysed. The TCS score was defined as the ratio of F50 (clonal expansion) to E x V (chaos), calculated using BLOSUM62-based TCRdist between CDR3 peptides within each V-J. Welch's t-statistics and random forest reduced fewer than 550 V-J features to 13, which were used in a naive Bayes classifier (R e1071). TCRdb applied fastp at Q25 and MiXCR to the public reads, then kept only in-frame beta chains. All rows with the same CDR3 protein become a single entry with the most common DNA and genes. The authors' filters were not applied to this entry. The sample has around 570,000 distinct CDR3 sequences on record, nearly 20% of them singletons. Over 45% of the sample rests with the top ten.

Trimming accounts for 2 bases at V and 1 base at J, while the number of junction bases matched to no gene is 11. From the cysteine up to the phenylalanine, the CDR3 has a length of 19 residues. Only the CDR3 DNA stays, 57 bases, in frame from base 1. CDR1 GTSNPN and CDR2 SVGIG were looked up in the germline V gene (reference sequence). Points the paper makes about the study in general: No statistical method was used to fix the sample size in advance, and group allocation was not hidden from the investigators. In validation, the model predicted progression to ophthalmopathy with over 65% sensitivity and 72% to 75% specificity, a median of 6.5 months before onset. A model built on a 13 V-J signature distinguished ophthalmopathy from stable hyperthyroidism, reaching 85% to 90% sensitivity and 81.08% specificity in cross-validation and 80%/75% in testing. Most expanded thyroid clonotypes (frequency above 0.001) were also found in blood, which suggests that blood repertoires may mirror thyroid immune responses.

The receptor was isolated from a man aged 35 to 55 with Graves' ophthalmopathy. The sequence joins TRBV30 to TRBJ2-1; 13 bases in between match TRBD2. The sequenced sample was blood. The DNA sequence is as follows: TGTGCCTGGAGTTTCGGGCGACTAGCGGGGGGCCTATCCTACAATGAGCAGTTCTTC. Protein translation: CAWSFGRLAGGLSYNEQFF.